Reported below is one TCR beta chain. This entry is derived from a study of technical replicates of blood from a handful of donors. CDR3 length equals 14 residues. Germline loops: CDR1 MNHNS, CDR2 SASEGT. J lost 4 bases, V lost 5 bases, and 6 bases had no gene match. Using immunoSEQ multiplex PCR, the repertoire was profiled, and TCRdb retains in-frame clones only, with some absent. Found here are 60,000 to 80,000 clones, about 90% of them singletons; the top ten hold approximately 0.39%. V and J are TRBV6-1 and TRBJ2-7; TRBD1 aligns across 9 bases. This sequence originates from a human donor in good health. Sequenced material: T cells isolated from PBMCs. CDR3 nucleotides: TGTGCCAGCAGTAAAGGACAGGGGCCATACGAGCAGTACTTC. It specifies CASSKGQGPYEQYF.